This TCR beta chain originates from a study of cytomegalovirus exposure and HLA in healthy donors. A note on this clone: Its antigen is as yet unknown.

Use of 60 Vbeta and 13 Jbeta primers characterized the PCR. Sequencing used immunoSEQ multiplex PCR; TCRdb keeps in-frame clones, though not all of them. The listing contains 55,000 to 70,000 clones. General observations from the study: Reports indicated that the classifier achieved high specificity and sensitivity in diagnosing cytomegalovirus status.

This sequence was found in a female donor in good health and CMV-seropositive. Sequenced input: PBMCs.

DNA of the CDR3: TGTGCCAGCAGTTTAGGACAGTTGAACACTGAAGCTTTCTTT. Its translation is CASSLGQLNTEAFF. The V gene is TRBV28, the J gene TRBJ1-1; D possibly corresponds to TRBD1 (6 bases). Deletions cut 2 bases from V and 0 bases from J, with 7 bases between. Germline V gives CDR1 MDHEN, CDR2 SYDVKM. This CDR3 has 14 amino acids.